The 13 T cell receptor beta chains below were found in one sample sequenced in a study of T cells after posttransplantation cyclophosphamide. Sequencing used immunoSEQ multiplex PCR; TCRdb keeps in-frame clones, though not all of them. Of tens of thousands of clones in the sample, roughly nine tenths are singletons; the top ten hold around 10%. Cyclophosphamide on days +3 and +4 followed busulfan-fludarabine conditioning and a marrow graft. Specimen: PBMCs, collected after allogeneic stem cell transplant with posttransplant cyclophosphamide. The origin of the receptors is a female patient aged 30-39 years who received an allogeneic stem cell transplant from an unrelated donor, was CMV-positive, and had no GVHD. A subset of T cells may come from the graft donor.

The CDR3 DNA is TGTGCCAGCAGCCAAGGCCAGAACTATGGCTACACCTTC. Translated: CASSQGQNYGYTF. The chain has TRBV14 and TRBJ1-2; D not certain. The CDR3 has 13 residues. CDR1 SGHDN and CDR2 FVKESK come from the germline V gene. Trimming removed 1 base at V and 2 bases at J, with 5 bases between. The entire variable domain, with the rest obtained from reference TRBV14 and TRBJ1-2, is as follows: EAGVTQFPSHSVIEKGQTVTLRCDPISGHDNLYWYRRVMGKEIKFLLHFVKESKQDESGMPNNRFLAERTGGTYSTLKVQPAELEDSGVYFCASSQGQNYGYTFGSGTRLTVV.

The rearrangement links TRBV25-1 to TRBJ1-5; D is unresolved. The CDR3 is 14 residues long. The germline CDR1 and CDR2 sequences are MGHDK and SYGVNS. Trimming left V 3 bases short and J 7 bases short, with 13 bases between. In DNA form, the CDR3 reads TGTGCCAGCAGTGAGTACAGCTTCTCGCAGCCCCAGCATTTT. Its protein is CASSEYSFSQPQHF.

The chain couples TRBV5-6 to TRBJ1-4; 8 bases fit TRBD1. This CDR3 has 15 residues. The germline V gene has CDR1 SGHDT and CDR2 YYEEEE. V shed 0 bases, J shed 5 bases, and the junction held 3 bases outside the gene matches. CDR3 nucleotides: TGTGCCAGCAGCTTGGTCGACAGGGGAAATGAAAAACTGTTTTTT. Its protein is CASSLVDRGNEKLFF.

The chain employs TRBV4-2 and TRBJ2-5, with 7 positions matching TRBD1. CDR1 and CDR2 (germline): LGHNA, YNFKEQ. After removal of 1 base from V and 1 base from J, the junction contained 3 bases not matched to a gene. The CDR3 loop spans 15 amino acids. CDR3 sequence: CASSQAGQPQETQYF. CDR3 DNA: TGTGCCAGCAGCCAAGCGGGACAGCCCCAAGAGACCCAGTACTTC.

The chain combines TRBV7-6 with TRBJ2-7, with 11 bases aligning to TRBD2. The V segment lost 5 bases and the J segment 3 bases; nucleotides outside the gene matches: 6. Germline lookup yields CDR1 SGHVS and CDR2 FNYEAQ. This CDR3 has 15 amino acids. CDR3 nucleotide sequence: TGTGCCAGCAGCCCTCTTACTAGCGGGGGCTACGAGCAGTACTTC. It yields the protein CASSPLTSGGYEQYF.

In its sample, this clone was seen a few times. The CDR3 spells CASSDDRGHGNTIYF. The CDR3 region has the DNA TGTGCCAGCAGTGATGACAGGGGGCATGGAAACACCATATATTTT. J is TRBJ1-3 and V is TRBV2; 10 bases align to TRBD1. Germline CDR1 and CDR2: SNHLY and FYNNEI. Losses at the gene ends were 3 bases for V and 3 bases for J; bases not matched to a gene: 2. The length of the CDR3 is 15 residues.

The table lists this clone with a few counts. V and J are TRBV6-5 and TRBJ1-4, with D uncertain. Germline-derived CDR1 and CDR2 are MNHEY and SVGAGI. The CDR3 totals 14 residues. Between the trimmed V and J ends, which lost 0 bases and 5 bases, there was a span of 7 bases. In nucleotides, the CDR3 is TGTGCCAGCAGTTACTCGAGGGCGAATGAAAAACTGTTTTTT. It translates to CASSYSRANEKLFF.

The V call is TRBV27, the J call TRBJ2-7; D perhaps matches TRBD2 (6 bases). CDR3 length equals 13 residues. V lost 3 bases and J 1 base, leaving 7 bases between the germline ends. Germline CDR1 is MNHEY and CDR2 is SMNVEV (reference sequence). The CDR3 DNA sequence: TGTGCCAGCAGTTTCGGGGGATCCTACGAGCAGTACTTC. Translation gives CASSFGGSYEQYF.

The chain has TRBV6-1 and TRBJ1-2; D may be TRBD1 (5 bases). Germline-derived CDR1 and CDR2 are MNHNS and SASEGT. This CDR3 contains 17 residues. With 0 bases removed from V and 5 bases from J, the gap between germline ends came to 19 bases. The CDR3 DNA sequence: TGTGCCAGCAGTGAAGCCGCCCCGGGGGGGGTTCGGTATGGCTACACCTTC. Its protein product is CASSEAAPGGVRYGYTF.

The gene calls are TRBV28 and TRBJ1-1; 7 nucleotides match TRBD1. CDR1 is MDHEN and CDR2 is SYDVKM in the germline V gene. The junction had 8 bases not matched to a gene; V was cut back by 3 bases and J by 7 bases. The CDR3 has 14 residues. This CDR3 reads CASSFIYRGDEAFF. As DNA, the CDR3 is TGTGCCAGCAGTTTTATTTACAGGGGAGATGAAGCTTTCTTT.

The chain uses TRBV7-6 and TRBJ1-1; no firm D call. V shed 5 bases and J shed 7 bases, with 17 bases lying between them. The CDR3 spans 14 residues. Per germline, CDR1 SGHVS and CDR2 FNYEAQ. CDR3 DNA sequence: TGTGCCAGCAGCCGGTCGACCGTGCCGGGTGAAGCTTTCTTT. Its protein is CASSRSTVPGEAFF.

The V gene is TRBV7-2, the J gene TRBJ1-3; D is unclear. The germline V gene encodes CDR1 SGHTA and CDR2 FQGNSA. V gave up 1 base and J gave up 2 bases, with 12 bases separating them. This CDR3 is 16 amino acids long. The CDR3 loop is CASSLGGRSAGNTIYF. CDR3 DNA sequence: TGTGCCAGCAGCTTAGGAGGCCGGTCCGCTGGAAACACCATATATTTT.

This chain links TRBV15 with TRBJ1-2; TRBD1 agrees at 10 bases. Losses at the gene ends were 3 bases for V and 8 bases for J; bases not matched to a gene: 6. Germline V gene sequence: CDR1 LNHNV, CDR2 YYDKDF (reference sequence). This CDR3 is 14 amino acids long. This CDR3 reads CATSSVGQGGGYTF. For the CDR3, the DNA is TGTGCCACCAGCAGTGTAGGACAGGGGGGGGGCTACACCTTC.